This T cell receptor beta chain derives from a study of cytomegalovirus exposure and HLA in healthy donors. Overall study results and limits: A missense variant in DCLRE1C was later tied to TCR beta V- and J-gene trimming. Analysis performed later found more than 15,000 TCR beta sequences associated with HLA alleles at 0.05 false discovery rate.

A multiplex PCR was run with 60 Vbeta primers and 13 Jbeta primers. Assay: immunoSEQ multiplex PCR; the TCRdb copy retains only in-frame clones and omits some. The sample lists 250,000 to 350,000 clones; roughly 88% were seen once. Per germline, CDR1 SGHNT and CDR2 YYREEE (reference sequence). The CDR3 is 12 residues long. V dropped 3 bases and J dropped 2 bases, with 4 bases sitting between them. Comment on this clone: Its antigen is undetermined.

This cohort consisted of healthy bone marrow donors. This sequence was found in a man in his forties in good health and CMV-seropositive. What was sequenced was PBMCs. This rearrangement joins TRBV5-4 to TRBJ2-3; D is unclear. The CDR3 DNA follows: TGTGCCAGCAGCTCATCCACAGATACGCAGTATTTT. Residues: CASSSSTDTQYF.